The rows below give T cell receptor beta chains drawn from one sample of a study of cytomegalovirus exposure and HLA in healthy donors. Method: immunoSEQ multiplex PCR; TCRdb's copy keeps in-frame clones and lacks some. The sample lists around 120,000 clones; about 91% were seen once. Sequenced input: PBMCs. All receptors come from a man younger than 35 in good health and CMV-seronegative. The CDR3 runs from the conserved cysteine through the conserved F or W. Clone size, where shown, is once, few, many, or a class for clones that have expanded.

TRBJ2-1	.	TRBV2	CASSTDGRGYNEQFF
TRBJ2-1	.	TRBV27	CASSLRSSTGTANNEQFF
TRBJ1-4	.	TRBV5-1	CASSLGGGSNEKLFF
TRBJ2-3	.	TRBV28	CASSFGPETQYF
TRBJ2-1	once	TRBV5-1	CASSFERTSGGNEQFF
TRBJ1-2	.	TRBV28	CASSLFLGAANGYTF
TRBJ1-6	.	TRBV30	CAWSTRDYDSPLHF
TRBJ1-5	.	TRBV2	CASRVNGNQPQHF
TRBJ1-2	.	TRBV5-1	CASSQVQGLGYTF
TRBJ2-1	.	TRBV7-9	CAIGGNEQFF
TRBJ1-5	.	TRBV7-2	CASSSLGQASNQPQHF
TRBJ2-7	.	TRBV5-4	CASSWVGGLSYEQYF
TRBJ2-5	.	TRBV5-1	CASSLYSGGAILSETQYF
TRBJ2-7	.	TRBV18	CASSPPKFRGHYEQYF
TRBJ1-5	once	TRBV7-2	CASSLVAGGRGNQPQHF
TRBJ2-7	.	TRBV4-1	CASSQDQSGNYEQYF
TRBJ2-7	.	TRBV28	CASSPLAGLIYEQYF
TRBJ2-1	.	TRBV30	CAWSVHVYGGTYNEQFF
TRBJ1-3	.	TRBV4-1	CASSQVTPLQGNTIYF
TRBJ2-7	once	TRBV6-1	CASSDARTGGGYEQYF
TRBJ2-6	.	TRBV28	CASSSDRDSIISGANVLTF
TRBJ1-1	.	TRBV5-4	CASGRTPRTGNTEAFF
TRBJ2-2	.	TRBV5-4	CASSLNTYTGELFF
TRBJ2-1	.	TRBV5-1	CASSLHNEQFF
TRBJ1-2	.	TRBV7-2	CASSLARNGLYGYTF
TRBJ2-1	.	TRBV6-5	CASGGNGAYNEQFF
TRBJ2-7	.	TRBV6-1	CATRTGSSYEQYF
TRBJ1-3	.	TRBV27	CASSLTRYAGNTIYF
TRBJ1-2	few	TRBV7-2	CASSSRDSPDYGYTF
TRBJ1-4	.	TRBV9	CASSVAGSGRKLFF
TRBJ1-5	few	TRBV2	CASTRDRAWQPQHF
TRBJ1-5	.	TRBV5-8	CASSKKGQEGAFNQPQHF
TRBJ2-3	.	TRBV5-5	CASSLSTNTDTQYF
TRBJ2-7	.	TRBV2	CASSEGSAYEQYF
TRBJ2-1	.	TRBV7-9	CASSSRGGGQQRPHNEQFF
TRBJ1-1	.	TRBV14	CASSQGMTREAFF